This T cell receptor (beta chain) was recovered during a study of shared clonotypes between healthy human individuals. CDR1 and CDR2 from the germline V gene are MNHNS and SASEGT. This CDR3 contains 16 residues. Trimming cost V 3 bases and J 2 bases, with 14 bases left between them. Study results and limitations: There were few donors, and this limited the genetic and exposure-history diversity represented.

A remark on this clone: The antigen remains undetermined.

Data came from immunoSEQ multiplex PCR; TCRdb stores just in-frame clones and leaves some out. The repertoire holds over a million clones, with 95% to 99% as singletons. This clonotype was obtained from a man aged 25 to 45 in good health. The chain is built from TRBV6-1 and TRBJ2-1, with a tentative D call TRBD2 (6 bases). Sequencing was carried out using naive CD4+ T cells sorted from blood. Subset defined: CD45RA+ positively selected. Here the CDR3 reads CASSEFSGGAYNEQFF. The CDR3 DNA is TGTGCCAGCAGTGAGTTTAGCGGAGGCGCCTACAATGAGCAGTTCTTC.